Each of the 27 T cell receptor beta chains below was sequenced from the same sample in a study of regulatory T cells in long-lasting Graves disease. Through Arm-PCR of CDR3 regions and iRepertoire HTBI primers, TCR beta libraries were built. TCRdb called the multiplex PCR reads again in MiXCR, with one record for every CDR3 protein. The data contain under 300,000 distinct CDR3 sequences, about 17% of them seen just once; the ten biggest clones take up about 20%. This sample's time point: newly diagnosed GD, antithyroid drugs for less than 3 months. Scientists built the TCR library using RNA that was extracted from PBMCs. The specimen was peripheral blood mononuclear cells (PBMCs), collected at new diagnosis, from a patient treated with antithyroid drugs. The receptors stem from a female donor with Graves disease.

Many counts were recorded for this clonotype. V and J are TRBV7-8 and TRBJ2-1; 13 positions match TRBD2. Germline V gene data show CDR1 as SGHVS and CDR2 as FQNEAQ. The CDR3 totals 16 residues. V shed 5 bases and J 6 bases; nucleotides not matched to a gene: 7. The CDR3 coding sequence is TGTGCCAGCAGCCAACGCCGACTAGCGGGAGGCAATGAGCAGTTCTTC. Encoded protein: CASSQRRLAGGNEQFF.

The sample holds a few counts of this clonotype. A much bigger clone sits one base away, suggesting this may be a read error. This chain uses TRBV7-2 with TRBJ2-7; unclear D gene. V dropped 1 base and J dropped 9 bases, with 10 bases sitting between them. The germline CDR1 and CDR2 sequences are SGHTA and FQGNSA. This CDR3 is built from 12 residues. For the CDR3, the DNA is TGTGCCAGCAGCTTAGTTTCCGACGGGCAGTACTTC. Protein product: CASSLVSDGQYF.

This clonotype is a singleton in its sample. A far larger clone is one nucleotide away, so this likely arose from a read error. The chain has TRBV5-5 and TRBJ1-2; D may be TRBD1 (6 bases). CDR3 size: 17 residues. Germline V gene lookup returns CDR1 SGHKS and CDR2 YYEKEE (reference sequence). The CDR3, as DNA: TGTGCCAGCGGCTTGGCCGCAGGGGTCCCTCAGGGTGAAGGCTACACCTTC. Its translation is CASGLAAGVPQGEGYTF.

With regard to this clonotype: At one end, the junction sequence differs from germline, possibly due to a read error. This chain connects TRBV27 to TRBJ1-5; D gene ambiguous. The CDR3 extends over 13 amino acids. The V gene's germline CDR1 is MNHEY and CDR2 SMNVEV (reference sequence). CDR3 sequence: CASSEGQVQAQHF. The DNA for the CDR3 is TGTGCCAGCAGTGAAGGGCAGGTTCAGGCCCAGCATTTT.

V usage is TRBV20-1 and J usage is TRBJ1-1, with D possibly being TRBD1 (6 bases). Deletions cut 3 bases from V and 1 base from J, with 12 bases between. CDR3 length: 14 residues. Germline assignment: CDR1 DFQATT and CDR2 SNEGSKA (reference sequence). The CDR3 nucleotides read TGCAGTGCTAGGCGGGGGGCGGGGAACACTGAAGCTTTCTTT. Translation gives CSARRGAGNTEAFF.

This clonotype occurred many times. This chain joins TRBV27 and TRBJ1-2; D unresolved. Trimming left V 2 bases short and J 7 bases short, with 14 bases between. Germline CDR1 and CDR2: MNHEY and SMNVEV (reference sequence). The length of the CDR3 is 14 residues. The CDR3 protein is CASSLSGLWGGYTF. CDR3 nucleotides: TGTGCCAGCAGTTTAAGTGGGTTATGGGGTGGCTACACCTTC.

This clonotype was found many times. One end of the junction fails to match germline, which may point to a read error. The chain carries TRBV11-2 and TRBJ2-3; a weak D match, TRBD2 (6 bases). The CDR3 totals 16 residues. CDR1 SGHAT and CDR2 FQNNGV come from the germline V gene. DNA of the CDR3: TGTGCCAACAGCTCCCTCGGGGCGGGACTCACAGATACGCAGTATTTT. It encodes CANSSLGAGLTDTQYF.

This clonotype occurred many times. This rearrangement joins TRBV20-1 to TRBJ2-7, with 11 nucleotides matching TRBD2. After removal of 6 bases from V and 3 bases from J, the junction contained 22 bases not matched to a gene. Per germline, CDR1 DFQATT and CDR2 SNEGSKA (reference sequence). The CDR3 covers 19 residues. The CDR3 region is CSAQREPSGRFMGVYEQYF. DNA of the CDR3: TGCAGTGCGCAGAGGGAGCCTAGCGGGAGGTTTATGGGGGTCTACGAGCAGTACTTC.

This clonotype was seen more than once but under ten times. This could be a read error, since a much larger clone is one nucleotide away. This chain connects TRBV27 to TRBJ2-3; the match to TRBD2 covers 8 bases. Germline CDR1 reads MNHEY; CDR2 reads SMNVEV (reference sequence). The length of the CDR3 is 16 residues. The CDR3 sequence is CASSPNLAGTAYEQHF. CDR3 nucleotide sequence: TGTGCCAGCAGCCCGAATTTAGCGGGAACAGCCTACGAGCAGCACTTC.

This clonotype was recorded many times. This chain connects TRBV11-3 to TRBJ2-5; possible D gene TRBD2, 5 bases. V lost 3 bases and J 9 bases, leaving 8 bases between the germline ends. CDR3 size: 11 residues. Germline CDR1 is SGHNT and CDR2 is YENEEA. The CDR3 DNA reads TGTGCCAGCAGCTTGAGAGGGCCCCAGTACTTC. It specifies CASSLRGPQYF.

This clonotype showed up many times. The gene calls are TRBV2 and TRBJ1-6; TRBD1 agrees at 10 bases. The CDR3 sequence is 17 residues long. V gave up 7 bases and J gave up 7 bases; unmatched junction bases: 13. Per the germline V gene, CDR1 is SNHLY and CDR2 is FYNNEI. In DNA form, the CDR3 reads TGTGCCAGCAACCCGGGACAGGGGTTTGGTGGGAATTCACCCCTCCACTTT. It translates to CASNPGQGFGGNSPLHF.

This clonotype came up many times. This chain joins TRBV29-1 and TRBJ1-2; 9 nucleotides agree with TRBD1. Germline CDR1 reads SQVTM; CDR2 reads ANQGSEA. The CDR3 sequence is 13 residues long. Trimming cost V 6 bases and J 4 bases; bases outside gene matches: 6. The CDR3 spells CSVEDRGTYGYTF. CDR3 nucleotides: TGCAGCGTGGAGGACAGGGGTACCTATGGCTACACCTTC. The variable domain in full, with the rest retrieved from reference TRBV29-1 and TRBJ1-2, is SAVISQKPSRDICQRGTSLTIQCQVDSQVTMMFWYRQQPGQSLTLIATANQGSEATYESGFVIDKFPISRPNLTFSTLTVSNMSPEDSSIYLCSVEDRGTYGYTFGSGTRLTVV.

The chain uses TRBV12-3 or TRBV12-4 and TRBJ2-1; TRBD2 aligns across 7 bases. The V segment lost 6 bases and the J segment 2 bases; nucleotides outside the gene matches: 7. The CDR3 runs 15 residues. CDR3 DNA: TGTGCCAGCAGAGGTGCGGCGGGAGCCTACAATGAGCAGTTCTTC. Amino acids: CASRGAAGAYNEQFF.

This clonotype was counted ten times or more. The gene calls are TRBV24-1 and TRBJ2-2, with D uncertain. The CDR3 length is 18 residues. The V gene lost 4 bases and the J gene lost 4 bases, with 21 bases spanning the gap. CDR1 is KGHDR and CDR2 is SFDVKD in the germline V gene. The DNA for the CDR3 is TGTGCCACCAGTGAGGGTCTAACCTCGACGGGTAGCACCGGGGAGCTGTTTTTT. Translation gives CATSEGLTSTGSTGELFF.

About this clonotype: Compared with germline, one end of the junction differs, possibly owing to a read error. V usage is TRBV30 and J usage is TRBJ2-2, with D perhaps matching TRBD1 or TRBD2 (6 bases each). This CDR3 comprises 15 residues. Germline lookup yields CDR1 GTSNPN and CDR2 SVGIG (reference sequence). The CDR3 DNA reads TGTGCCTTCATATTAGGGGGGCGGGACACCGTGGAGCTGTTTTTT. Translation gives CAFILGGRDTVELFF. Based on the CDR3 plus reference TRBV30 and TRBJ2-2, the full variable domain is SQTIHQWPATLVQPVGSPLSLECTVEGTSNPNLYWYRQAAGRGLQLLFYSVGIGQISSEVPQNLSASRPQDRQFILSSKKLLLSDSGFYLCAFILGGRDTVELFFGEGSRLTVL.

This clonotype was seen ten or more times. DNA for the CDR3: TGTGCCAGCAGCATGGCCCGGGCCTCTGGAAACACCATATATTTT. This gives the protein CASSMARASGNTIYF. The chain joins TRBV6-1 to TRBJ1-3; D call uncertain. This CDR3 has 15 amino acids. Germline-derived CDR1 and CDR2 are MNHNS and SASEGT. V was clipped by 6 bases and J by 0 bases, with 12 bases between them.

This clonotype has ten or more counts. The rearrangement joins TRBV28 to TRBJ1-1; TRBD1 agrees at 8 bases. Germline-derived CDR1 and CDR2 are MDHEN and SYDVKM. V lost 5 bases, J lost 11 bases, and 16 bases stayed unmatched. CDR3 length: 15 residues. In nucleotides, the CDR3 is TGTGCCAGCAGTCCCCCCCTTACAGGGGGACCGTGGGCTTTCTTT. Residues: CASSPPLTGGPWAFF.

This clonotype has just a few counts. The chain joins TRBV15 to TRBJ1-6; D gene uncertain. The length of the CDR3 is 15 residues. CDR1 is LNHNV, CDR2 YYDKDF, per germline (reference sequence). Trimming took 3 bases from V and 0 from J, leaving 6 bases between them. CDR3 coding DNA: TGTGCCACCAGCAGGACGGGCTCCTATAATTCACCCCTCCACTTT. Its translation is CATSRTGSYNSPLHF.

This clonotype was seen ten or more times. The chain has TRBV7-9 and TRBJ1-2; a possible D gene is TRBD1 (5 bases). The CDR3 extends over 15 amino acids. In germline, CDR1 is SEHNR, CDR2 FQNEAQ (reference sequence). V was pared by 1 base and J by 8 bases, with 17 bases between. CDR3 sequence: CASSLDSGKGAGYTF. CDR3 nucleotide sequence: TGTGCCAGCAGCTTAGACTCGGGGAAAGGGGCAGGCTACACCTTC.

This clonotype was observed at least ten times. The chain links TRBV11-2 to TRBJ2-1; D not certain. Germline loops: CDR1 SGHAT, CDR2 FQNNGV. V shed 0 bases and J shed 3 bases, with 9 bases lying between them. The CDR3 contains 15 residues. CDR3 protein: CASSLEGGDYNEQFF. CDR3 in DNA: TGTGCCAGCAGCTTAGAGGGCGGAGACTACAATGAGCAGTTCTTC. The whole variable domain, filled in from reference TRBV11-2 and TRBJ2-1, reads EAGVAQSPRYKIIEKRQSVAFWCNPISGHATLYWYQQILGQGPKLLIQFQNNGVVDDSQLPKDRFSAERLKGVDSTLKIQPAKLEDSAVYLCASSLEGGDYNEQFFGPGTRLTVL.

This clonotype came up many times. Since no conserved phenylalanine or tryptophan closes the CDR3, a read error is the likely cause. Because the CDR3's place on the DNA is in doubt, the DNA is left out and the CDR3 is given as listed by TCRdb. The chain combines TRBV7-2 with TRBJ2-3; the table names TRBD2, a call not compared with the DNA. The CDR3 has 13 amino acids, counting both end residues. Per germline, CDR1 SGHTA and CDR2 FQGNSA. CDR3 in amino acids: CASSLVGAGGLAL.

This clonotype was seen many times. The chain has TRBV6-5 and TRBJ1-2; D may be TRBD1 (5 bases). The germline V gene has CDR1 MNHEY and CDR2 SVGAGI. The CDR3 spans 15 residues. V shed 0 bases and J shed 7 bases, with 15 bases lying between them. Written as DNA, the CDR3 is TGTGCCAGCAGTTACTCGTCCAGGGAGTCGGGTGGCTACACCTTC. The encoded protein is CASSYSSRESGGYTF.

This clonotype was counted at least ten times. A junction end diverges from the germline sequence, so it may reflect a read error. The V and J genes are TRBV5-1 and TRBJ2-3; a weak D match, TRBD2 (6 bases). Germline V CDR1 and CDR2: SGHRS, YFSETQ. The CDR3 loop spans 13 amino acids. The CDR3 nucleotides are TGTGCCAGCAGCTTGGCGGGGACAGATACGCAGTATTTT. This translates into CASSLAGTDTQYF.

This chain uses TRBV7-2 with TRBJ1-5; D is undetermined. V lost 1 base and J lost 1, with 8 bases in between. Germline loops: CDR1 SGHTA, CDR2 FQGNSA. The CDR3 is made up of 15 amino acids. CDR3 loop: CASSLGEGSNQPQHF. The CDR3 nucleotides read TGTGCCAGCAGCTTAGGGGAGGGCAGCAATCAGCCCCAGCATTTT.

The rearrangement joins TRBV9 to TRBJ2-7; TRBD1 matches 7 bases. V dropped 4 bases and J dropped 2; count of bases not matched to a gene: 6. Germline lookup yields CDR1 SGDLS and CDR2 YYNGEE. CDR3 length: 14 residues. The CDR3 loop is CASSQRTGTYEQYF. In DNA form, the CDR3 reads TGTGCCAGCAGCCAACGGACAGGAACCTACGAGCAGTACTTC.

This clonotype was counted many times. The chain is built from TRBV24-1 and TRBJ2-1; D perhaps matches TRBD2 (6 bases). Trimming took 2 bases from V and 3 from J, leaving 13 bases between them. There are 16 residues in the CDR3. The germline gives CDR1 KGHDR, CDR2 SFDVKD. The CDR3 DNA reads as TGTGCCACCAGTGATTCAGGCGGGATCGACTACAATGAGCAGTTCTTC. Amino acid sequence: CATSDSGGIDYNEQFF.

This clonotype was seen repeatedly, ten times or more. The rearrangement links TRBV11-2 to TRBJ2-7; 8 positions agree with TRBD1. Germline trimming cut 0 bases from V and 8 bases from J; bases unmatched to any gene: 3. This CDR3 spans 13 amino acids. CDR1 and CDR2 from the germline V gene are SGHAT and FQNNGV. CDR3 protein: CASSLDRQGQQYF. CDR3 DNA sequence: TGTGCCAGCAGCTTAGATCGACAGGGGCAGCAGTACTTC.